The sequence of this T cell receptor (beta chain) was determined in a study of blood T cell repertoires in COVID-19 (dated by TCRdb to 2020 to 2021). Describing the broader study: Samples covering the acute and convalescent phases of COVID-19 were provided by collaborators in the United States, Italy and Spain. The material from the prospective study consisted of cDNA or gDNA derived from T cells, B-cell-depleted T cells, or PBMCs. Deeply sampled blood TCRbeta repertoires from subjects exposed to, actively infected with, or recovered from COVID-19 were included in the dataset. The repertoires were released in a freely available public database meant as a resource for research on the immune response to SARS-CoV-2. The samples were drawn from two sources: the first 160 participants of the ongoing ImmuneRACE study, and 1,000 to 1,500 subjects contributed by 6 global collaborators. Nearly every sample came with metadata listing a de-identified subject ID, COVID-19 status, age in years and sex. Where available, HLA class I and class II types were obtained from metadata supplied by the sample provider rather than from assay-based typing.

Broader findings and caveats from the paper: How much clinical and demographic metadata was included differed by source and by participant, and the metadata was provided uncurated.

Whole blood was collected in K2EDTA tubes by collaborating institutions according to the institutions' own protocols. Collaborator samples were shipped for TCRbeta analysis as frozen whole blood, isolated PBMCs, or DNA extracted from either sample type. Worth noting for this clone: It has no known antigen specificity. The record has no base qualities; no much larger clone is one base away.

The immunoSEQ Assay, a bias-controlled multiplex PCR, was used to amplify TCRbeta CDR3 regions from genomic DNA. In the source study's methods: Nucleated cell counts per sample were estimated from amplification of reference gene primers within the assay. To quantify the absolute abundance of each unique TCRbeta CDR3 rearrangement, sequence reads were collapsed and filtered. Productive Simpson clonality was computed per sample as the square root of Simpson's diversity index over productive rearrangements. The source is immuneACCESS, and TCRdb retained only in-frame sequences with V and J called. Part of the clones is not carried over; for the studies checked, unresolved V genes explain less than half of this, and the remainder is unexplained. The V and J calls and clone size come from that table; D and trimming were worked out from the DNA. The sample contains hundreds of thousands of clones, approximately 88% of them found a single time. The top ten clones comprise 4% of the sample.

The clonotype comes from a woman in her 50s with active or convalescent COVID-19. Sequenced material: peripheral blood.

The CDR3 corresponds to CAWSRDRVSGANVLTF. The DNA reads as follows: TGTGCCTGGTCACGGGACAGGGTTTCTGGGGCCAACGTCCTGACTTTC. The rearrangement joined TRBV30 to TRBJ2-6; 9 nucleotides in the junction match TRBD1. Including the terminal cysteine and phenylalanine, the CDR3 comprises 16 residues. Kept here is only the CDR3 DNA, which spans 48 bases and is read in frame from base 1. As encoded in the germline V gene (reference sequence), CDR1 is GTSNPN while CDR2 is SVGIG. V is cut back by 5 bases and J by 1 base, with 6 bases in the junction unmatched.